A single sample is the source of the 23 T cell receptor beta chains below, sequenced in a study of blood T cell repertoires in COVID-19. This table comes from immunoSEQ multiplex PCR, and its TCRdb copy is limited to in-frame clones, with some not included. The table has around 700,000 clones, 85% to 90% seen once. Sequencing was done on a sample of peripheral blood. The source is a woman between 18 and 29 years old with acute or convalescent COVID-19.

CDR3 residues: CASSPYRGASPLHF. CDR3 nucleotides: TGTGCCAGCAGCCCGTACAGGGGTGCCTCACCCCTCCACTTT. The V call is TRBV6-5, the J call TRBJ1-6, with TRBD1 identical over 7 bases. Germline V gives CDR1 MNHEY, CDR2 SVGAGI. V trimming: 6 bases; J trimming: 10 bases; junction bases outside the gene matches: 9. There are 14 residues in the CDR3.

This chain links TRBV24-1 with TRBJ2-3; D is unresolved. V shed 4 bases and J shed 10 bases, with 8 bases lying between them. Per the germline V gene, CDR1 is KGHDR and CDR2 is SFDVKD. The CDR3 runs 11 residues. This CDR3 reads CATSELNSQYF. The CDR3 coding sequence is TGTGCCACCAGTGAGTTGAACTCGCAGTATTTT.

This clone was observed a single time. J is TRBJ2-7 and V is TRBV4-2; 7 bases are a match to TRBD1. Germline assignment: CDR1 LGHNA and CDR2 YNFKEQ. The CDR3 runs to 16 residues. V shed 1 base and J 3 bases; nucleotides not matched to a gene: 9. Written as DNA, the CDR3 is TGTGCCAGCAGCCAAGGTGAGGGGGCGATTATCTACGAGCAGTACTTC. Protein product: CASSQGEGAIIYEQYF.

The J gene is TRBJ1-1, the V gene TRBV27, with 8 bases that match TRBD1. V lost 3 bases and J lost 3; bases outside the gene matches: 6. This CDR3 comprises 15 residues. Per germline, CDR1 MNHEY and CDR2 SMNVEV (reference sequence). DNA of the CDR3: TGTGCCAGCAGTTTGGCAGGGGGCGGTTACACTGAAGCTTTCTTT. Protein: CASSLAGGGYTEAFF.

The chain combines TRBV7-9 with TRBJ1-1, with D maybe TRBD1 (5 bases). Germline V gene data show CDR1 as SEHNR and CDR2 as FQNEAQ (reference sequence). The CDR3 length is 14 residues. V lost 3 bases, J lost 1 base, and 9 bases lay in between. For the CDR3, the DNA is TGTGCCAGCAGCTTTTTCCAGGGGAACACTGAAGCTTTCTTT. This translates into CASSFFQGNTEAFF.

The chain is built from TRBV25-1 and TRBJ1-2; the match to TRBD1 covers 8 bases. The junction had 8 bases not matched to a gene; V was cut back by 2 bases and J by 6 bases. The CDR3 covers 15 residues. CDR1 and CDR2 from the germline V gene are MGHDK and SYGVNS. The CDR3 spells CASSEGSGGQDGYTF. The CDR3 nucleotides are TGTGCCAGCAGTGAAGGTTCAGGGGGCCAGGATGGCTACACCTTC.

The gene calls are TRBV4-1 and TRBJ1-1; no reliable D call. The CDR3 covers 13 residues. Germline V gives CDR1 MGHRA, CDR2 YSYEKL. V lost 2 bases, J lost 11 bases, and 15 bases lay in between. The CDR3 is CASSQRAGLRAFF. The DNA for the CDR3 is TGCGCCAGCAGCCAACGAGCTGGGTTGAGGGCTTTCTTT.

This chain uses TRBV27 with TRBJ1-1; D call uncertain. The CDR3 runs 14 residues. The germline V gene encodes CDR1 MNHEY and CDR2 SMNVEV (reference sequence). Trimming took off 6 bases at V and 4 bases at J, with 15 bases between the two ends. The CDR3 nucleotides are TGTGCCAGCAGGTCCGGCGGGAGGTCCACTGAAGCTTTCTTT. This codes for CASRSGGRSTEAFF.

In its sample, this clone was seen once. This chain connects TRBV10-3 to TRBJ2-6; TRBD1 agrees at 8 bases. J lost 1 base, V lost 10 bases, and 3 bases had no gene match. Per germline, CDR1 ENHRY and CDR2 SYGVKD. The CDR3 totals 14 residues. The CDR3 DNA reads as TGTGCCACCCGACAGGGGTCTGGGGCCAACGTCCTGACTTTC. This encodes CATRQGSGANVLTF.

The chain joins TRBV7-9 to TRBJ1-4, with D possibly being TRBD1 (5 bases). Germline CDR1 reads SEHNR; CDR2 reads FQNEAQ (reference sequence). The CDR3 consists of 18 residues. Trimming removed 3 bases at V and 4 bases at J, with 21 bases between. The CDR3 DNA sequence: TGTGCCAGCAGCTTTCGAGCAGGGCCTAGGGGAGGTAATGAAAAACTGTTTTTT. Translating gives CASSFRAGPRGGNEKLFF.

V usage is TRBV6-5 and J usage is TRBJ2-3; D is unclear. This CDR3 spans 14 amino acids. Germline CDR1 MNHEY, CDR2 SVGAGI. V lost 0 bases and J 6 bases, leaving 10 bases between the germline ends. Here the CDR3 reads CASSYSVGGDTQYF. The CDR3 coding sequence is TGTGCCAGCAGTTACTCGGTCGGCGGCGATACGCAGTATTTT.

This sequence joins TRBV2 and TRBJ2-3, with 8 nucleotides matching TRBD2. Losses at the gene ends were 6 bases for V and 3 bases for J; bases not matched to a gene: 2. Germline V lookup: CDR1 SNHLY, CDR2 FYNNEI. The CDR3 has 13 residues. CDR3 nucleotide sequence: TGTGCCAGCAGGGCGGGGGGTACAGATACGCAGTATTTT. Protein product: CASRAGGTDTQYF.

The chain carries TRBV2 and TRBJ2-5; 11 bases map to TRBD2. The CDR3 runs 18 residues. The junction had 9 bases not matched to a gene; V was cut back by 0 bases and J by 3 bases. CDR1 is SNHLY, CDR2 FYNNEI, per germline. The DNA for the CDR3 is TGTGCCAGCAGTGAAGCGCCGGCCCTAGCGGGGGGTGAAGAGACCCAGTACTTC. This gives the protein CASSEAPALAGGEETQYF.

This clone appeared a single time. J is TRBJ2-5 and V is TRBV10-3; D possibly corresponds to TRBD2 (6 bases). V shed 0 bases and J shed 1 base, with 9 bases lying between them. The CDR3 is 15 amino acids. Per germline, CDR1 ENHRY and CDR2 SYGVKD. CDR3 protein: CAISESAGIQETQYF. CDR3 in DNA: TGTGCCATCAGTGAGTCTGCGGGGATCCAAGAGACCCAGTACTTC.

Only one count was recorded for this clone. V and J are TRBV11-2 and TRBJ2-7; maybe TRBD2 (6 bases). V was trimmed by 0 bases and J by 5 bases, leaving 11 bases between them. Looked up from germline, CDR1 is SGHAT and CDR2 is FQNNGV. The CDR3 loop spans 14 amino acids. The CDR3 loop reads CASSLDWRGHEQYF. DNA for the CDR3: TGTGCCAGCAGCTTAGATTGGAGGGGCCACGAGCAGTACTTC.

The genes are TRBV11-3 and TRBJ1-1; D may be TRBD1 (6 bases). The CDR3 consists of 14 residues. Germline lookup yields CDR1 SGHNT and CDR2 YENEEA. With 2 bases removed from V and 5 bases from J, the gap between germline ends came to 12 bases. CDR3 protein: CASSLYQGTTEAFF. CDR3 DNA sequence: TGTGCCAGCAGCTTATACCAGGGGACGACTGAAGCTTTCTTT.

The chain couples TRBV27 to TRBJ1-1; 9 bases map to TRBD1. V gave up 5 bases and J gave up 1 base; unmatched junction bases: 5. CDR3 length equals 15 residues. CDR1 and CDR2 (germline): MNHEY, SMNVEV (reference sequence). CDR3 DNA: TGTGCCAGCAGTCCAAGGGACAGGGAGAACACTGAAGCTTTCTTT. This sequence encodes CASSPRDRENTEAFF.

The rearrangement uses TRBV21-1 and TRBJ2-1; whether TRBD2, the table's D call, matches the DNA was not checked. TRBV21-1 is a pseudogene locus. This CDR3 region has 16 residues. In nucleotides, the CDR3 is TGTGCCAGCAGCAAAGAGCGGACTTGCTCCTACAATGAGCAGTTCTTC. Amino acid sequence: CASSKERTCSYNEQFF.

This chain joins TRBV30 and TRBJ1-1, with 7 bases that match TRBD1. The CDR3 spans 15 residues. Germline-derived CDR1 and CDR2 are GTSNPN and SVGIG (reference sequence). With 2 bases clipped from V and 5 bases from J, the junction kept 11 bases outside the gene matches. The CDR3 DNA follows: TGTGCCTGGAGTTCCCGACAGGGTGGGACGACTGAAGCTTTCTTT. Translated: CAWSSRQGGTTEAFF.

This sequence joins TRBV28 and TRBJ2-3; 8 positions match TRBD1. Germline V gene lookup returns CDR1 MDHEN and CDR2 SYDVKM. The CDR3 has 17 residues. The V segment lost 6 bases and the J segment 2 bases; nucleotides outside the gene matches: 13. CDR3 nucleotide sequence: TGTGCCAGCAGCCTCCCCGGCAGGGGGCCCGACACAGATACGCAGTATTTT. Protein: CASSLPGRGPDTDTQYF.

This clone appeared once. This sequence joins TRBV19 and TRBJ1-2; D remains unclear. This CDR3 is 14 amino acids long. The V gene's germline CDR1 is LNHDA and CDR2 SQIVND (reference sequence). V gave up 2 bases and J gave up 5 bases, with 12 bases separating them. CDR3 in DNA: TGTGCCAGTAGTATACCAGGCGCCCTTTATGGCTACACCTTC. Its protein product is CASSIPGALYGYTF.

The rearrangement uses TRBV7-8 and TRBJ2-7; no clear D gene. The CDR3 is made up of 18 amino acids. Germline V gene sequence: CDR1 SGHVS, CDR2 FQNEAQ. Trimming cost V 3 bases and J 0 bases, with 21 bases left between them. CDR3 bases: TGTGCCAGCAGCTTTCTCCTTCCGGAACAGATAAGCTCCTACGAGCAGTACTTC. This gives the protein CASSFLLPEQISSYEQYF.

The sample holds a few counts of this clone. The chain employs TRBV19 and TRBJ1-2; 7 bases agree with TRBD1. Trimming at V came to 4 bases and at J to 6 bases, leaving 17 bases not matched to a gene. CDR1 and CDR2 from the germline V gene are LNHDA and SQIVND (reference sequence). The CDR3 sequence is 17 residues long. CDR3 bases: TGTGCCAGTAGTAGCCCGGTCGAGGGGGCGGTAACGAATGGCTACACCTTC. This translates into CASSSPVEGAVTNGYTF.